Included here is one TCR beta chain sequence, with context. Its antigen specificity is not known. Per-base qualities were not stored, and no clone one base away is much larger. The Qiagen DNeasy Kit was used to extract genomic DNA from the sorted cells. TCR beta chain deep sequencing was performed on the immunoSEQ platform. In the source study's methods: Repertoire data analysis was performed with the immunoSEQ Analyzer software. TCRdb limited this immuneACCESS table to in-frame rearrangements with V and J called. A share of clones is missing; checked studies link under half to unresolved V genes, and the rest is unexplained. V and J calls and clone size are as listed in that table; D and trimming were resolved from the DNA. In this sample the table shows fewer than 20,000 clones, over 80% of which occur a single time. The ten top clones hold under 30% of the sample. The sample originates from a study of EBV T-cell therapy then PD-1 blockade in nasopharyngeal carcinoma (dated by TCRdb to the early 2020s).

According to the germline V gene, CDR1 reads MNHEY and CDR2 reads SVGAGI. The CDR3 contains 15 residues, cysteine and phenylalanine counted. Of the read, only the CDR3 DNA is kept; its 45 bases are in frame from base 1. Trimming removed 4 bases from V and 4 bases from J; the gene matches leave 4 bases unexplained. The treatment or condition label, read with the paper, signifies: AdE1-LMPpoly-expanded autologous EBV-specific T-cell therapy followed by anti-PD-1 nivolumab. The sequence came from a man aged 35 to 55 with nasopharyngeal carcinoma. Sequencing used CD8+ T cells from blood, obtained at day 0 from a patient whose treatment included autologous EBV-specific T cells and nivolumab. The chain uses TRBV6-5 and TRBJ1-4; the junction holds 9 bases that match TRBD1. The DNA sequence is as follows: TGTGCCAGCAGTTTCGGGACAGGGAGTAATGAAAAACTGTTTTTT. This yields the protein CASSFGTGSNEKLFF.